One sample yielded the 30 T cell receptor beta chains listed below, sequenced in a study of blood T cell repertoires in COVID-19. Assay: immunoSEQ multiplex PCR; the TCRdb copy retains only in-frame clones and omits some. The top ten hold roughly 1.6% of the sample, which has 150,000 or so clones, over 80% seen once. The sequenced sample consisted of peripheral blood. These receptors all come from a woman aged 45-59 years with acute or convalescent COVID-19.

The chain recombines TRBV6-5 with TRBJ1-2; 8 nucleotides line up with TRBD1. Trimming at V came to 2 bases and at J to 7 bases, leaving 9 bases not matched to a gene. The CDR3 spans 15 residues. Germline lookup yields CDR1 MNHEY and CDR2 SVGAGI. The CDR3 DNA follows: TGTGCCAGCAGTTACCCACGGACAGGGAGTATTGGCTACACCTTC. It is translated as CASSYPRTGSIGYTF.

The chain is built from TRBV13 and TRBJ1-2; the D gene is possibly TRBD1 (5 bases). The ends were cut back, 11 bases at V and 8 bases at J, with 18 bases in the middle. The CDR3 runs to 12 residues. CDR1 is PRHDT and CDR2 is FYEKMQ in the germline V gene (reference sequence). In DNA, the CDR3 is TGTGCCGCCCGGTGGGGGGTGTGGGGCTACACCTTC. Amino acid sequence: CAARWGVWGYTF.

The chain combines TRBV7-8 with TRBJ2-7; maybe TRBD1 (6 bases). V was cut by 1 base and J by 5 bases, with 12 bases left in between. CDR1 is SGHVS and CDR2 is FQNEAQ in the germline V gene. The CDR3 length is 14 residues. In DNA form, the CDR3 reads TGTGCCAGCAGCTTAGAGGGGGTAGGCGACGAGCAGTACTTC. Encoded protein: CASSLEGVGDEQYF.

The chain carries TRBV21-1 and TRBJ2-7; TRBD2, as called in the table, went unchecked against the DNA. TRBV21-1 is an annotated pseudogene. The CDR3 sequence is 14 residues long. The CDR3 reads CASPTGKRLHEQYF. For the CDR3, the DNA is TGTGCCAGCCCCACGGGGAAACGGTTACACGAGCAGTACTTC.

This clone turned up a few times. The rearrangement links TRBV7-8 to TRBJ1-1, with a weak D call TRBD1 (5 bases). CDR1 is SGHVS, CDR2 FQNEAQ, per germline. V lost 0 bases and J lost 0, with 5 bases in between. The CDR3 has 14 residues. The CDR3 nucleotides read TGTGCCAGCAGCTTAGCGGGGCTGAACACTGAAGCTTTCTTT. It is translated as CASSLAGLNTEAFF.

V usage is TRBV7-2 and J usage is TRBJ1-2, with D possibly TRBD1 on 5 matching bases. Germline loops: CDR1 SGHTA, CDR2 FQGNSA. V dropped 5 bases and J dropped 4 bases, with 11 bases sitting between them. This CDR3 is 13 amino acids long. CDR3 protein: CASSTRQFYGYTF. The CDR3 DNA is TGTGCCAGCAGCACCCGACAGTTCTATGGCTACACCTTC.

This chain uses TRBV3-1 (or the pseudogene TRBV3-2) with TRBJ1-4, with TRBD1 identical over 9 bases. The CDR3 consists of 15 residues. V was clipped by 4 bases and J by 3 bases; unmatched bases: 3. In germline, CDR1 is LGHDT, CDR2 YNNKEL (reference sequence). The CDR3 sequence is CASSPGTGPNEKLFF. The CDR3, as DNA: TGTGCCAGCAGCCCGGGGACAGGGCCTAATGAAAAACTGTTTTTT.

This clone came up a few times. The rearrangement links TRBV9 to TRBJ2-5, with D maybe TRBD2 (6 bases). CDR3 length: 14 residues. Trimming took 4 bases from V and 2 from J, leaving 12 bases between them. From germline, CDR1 is SGDLS and CDR2 YYNGEE. The DNA of the CDR3 is TGTGCCAGCAGCATCGGGACTCATCAAGAGACCCAGTACTTC. It specifies CASSIGTHQETQYF.

This clone came up a few times. This chain joins TRBV6-6 and TRBJ2-1; TRBD2 agrees at 7 bases. The CDR3 loop spans 15 amino acids. Per the germline V gene, CDR1 is MNHNY and CDR2 is SVGAGI (reference sequence). The V and J ends lost 6 bases and 4 bases, in that order; junction bases with no gene match: 9. In DNA, the CDR3 is TGTGCCAGCAGGCCCCGGGGCGGGAGTTACAATGAGCAGTTCTTC. Amino acid sequence: CASRPRGGSYNEQFF.

The chain combines TRBV30 with TRBJ2-3; 9 bases match TRBD2. Germline V gives CDR1 GTSNPN, CDR2 SVGIG (reference sequence). The CDR3 extends over 14 amino acids. Trimming took 3 bases from V and 2 from J; bases not matched to a gene: 3. CDR3 sequence reads: CAWRASGNTDTQYF. CDR3 coding DNA: TGTGCCTGGAGAGCTAGCGGGAACACAGATACGCAGTATTTT.

CDR3 amino acids: CASSSRQAGTNEKLFF. DNA for the CDR3: TGTGCCAGCAGCTCCCGACAGGCGGGTACTAATGAAAAACTGTTTTTT. The chain has TRBV5-4 and TRBJ1-4; a weak D match, TRBD1 (6 bases). Germline CDR1 is SGHNT and CDR2 is YYREEE (reference sequence). Trimming stripped 3 bases from V and 2 bases from J, with 14 bases between. This CDR3 region has 16 residues. Combining the CDR3 with reference TRBV5-4 and TRBJ1-4 gives the whole variable domain ETGVTQSPTHLIKTRGQQVTLRCSSQSGHNTVSWYQQALGQGPQFIFQYYREEENGRGNFPPRFSGLQFPNYSSELNVNALELDDSALYLCASSSRQAGTNEKLFFGSGTQLSVL.

The V and J genes are TRBV4-3 and TRBJ1-5, with TRBD1 matching over 9 bases. V was pared by 3 bases and J by 9 bases, with 6 bases of the junction left unmatched. Looked up from germline, CDR1 is LGHNA and CDR2 is YSLEER. The CDR3 covers 14 residues. The chain's CDR3 is CASSQDRGWGPQHF. DNA of the CDR3: TGCGCCAGCAGCCAGGACAGGGGATGGGGGCCCCAGCATTTT.

The gene calls are TRBV18 and TRBJ2-5; a weak D match, TRBD2 (6 bases). Trimming removed 2 bases at V and 0 bases at J, with 10 bases between. There are 15 residues in the CDR3. Germline values: CDR1 KGHSH, CDR2 LQKENI. The CDR3: CASSPWGEYQETQYF. In DNA, the CDR3 is TGTGCCAGCTCACCATGGGGGGAATACCAAGAGACCCAGTACTTC.

The chain carries TRBV7-2 and TRBJ1-3, with 8 bases matching TRBD1. J lost 0 bases, V lost 7 bases, and 5 bases had no gene match. Germline V gives CDR1 SGHTA, CDR2 FQGNSA. The CDR3 has 15 amino acids. CDR3 nucleotides: TGTGCCAGCACCCCTACAGGGGGCTCTGGAAACACCATATATTTT. Residues: CASTPTGGSGNTIYF.

This clone showed up just once. The rearrangement links TRBV6-2 or TRBV6-3 to TRBJ1-1; the D gene is possibly TRBD1 (6 bases). V lost 0 bases to trimming and J lost 4 bases, with 9 bases between them. The CDR3 covers 14 residues. Germline V CDR1 and CDR2: MNHEY, SVGEGT. The CDR3 reads CASSYSGAITEAFF. CDR3 nucleotide sequence: TGTGCCAGCAGTTACTCGGGGGCGATCACTGAAGCTTTCTTT.

This clone occurred once. The J gene is TRBJ2-6, the V gene TRBV19; tentative D call: TRBD1 (6 bases). The CDR3 contains 19 residues. Between the trimmed V and J ends, which lost 5 bases and 0 bases, there was a span of 20 bases. Germline lookup yields CDR1 LNHDA and CDR2 SQIVND (reference sequence). CDR3 coding DNA: TGTGCCAGTAGTTCCCCAGGGGCGTACCGAAGCTCTGGGGCCAACGTCCTGACTTTC. As protein: CASSSPGAYRSSGANVLTF.

The chain has TRBV5-5 and TRBJ1-2; weak D call: TRBD1 (6 bases). V was pared by 0 bases and J by 8 bases, with 11 bases between. The CDR3 runs to 13 residues. Germline CDR1 is SGHKS and CDR2 is YYEKEE (reference sequence). The CDR3 DNA follows: TGTGCCAGCAGCTTGGGGCAGGGGTTCGGCTACACCTTC. Translation gives CASSLGQGFGYTF.

This sequence joins TRBV7-2 and TRBJ2-7; weak D call: TRBD2 (6 bases). V was shortened by 5 bases and J by 3 bases, with 14 bases between the two germline ends. Germline V lookup: CDR1 SGHTA, CDR2 FQGNSA. This CDR3 is built from 14 residues. The CDR3 DNA reads TGTGCCAGCAGCACGGGTAGCGGTTTCTACGAGCAGTACTTC. Encoded protein: CASSTGSGFYEQYF.

This chain uses TRBV6-5 with TRBJ2-7, with 7 bases aligning to TRBD2. With 6 bases clipped from V and 0 bases from J, the junction kept 2 bases outside the gene matches. The CDR3 has 13 residues. CDR1 MNHEY and CDR2 SVGAGI come from the germline V gene. CDR3 in DNA: TGTGCCAGCAGGCTAGCGGCCTCCTACGAGCAGTACTTC. It specifies CASRLAASYEQYF.

The CDR3: CASSSWTDSNEKLFF. CDR3 in DNA: TGTGCCAGCAGCTCGTGGACAGACTCGAATGAAAAACTGTTTTTT. This chain joins TRBV11-1 and TRBJ1-4; tentative D call: TRBD1 (6 bases). The CDR3 consists of 15 residues. The germline V gene has CDR1 SGHAT and CDR2 FQDESV (reference sequence). With 4 bases removed from V and 5 bases from J, the gap between germline ends came to 14 bases.

The CDR3 DNA follows: TGTGCCAGCAGTGGACTAGCGGGGACCACAACCTACGAGCAGTACTTC. Translating it yields CASSGLAGTTTYEQYF. The chain couples TRBV2 to TRBJ2-7; 11 nucleotides line up with TRBD2. Germline V gives CDR1 SNHLY, CDR2 FYNNEI. The junction had 7 bases not matched to a gene; V was cut back by 4 bases and J by 2 bases. This CDR3 region has 16 residues.

J is TRBJ2-1 and V is TRBV6-5, with D possibly being TRBD2 (5 bases). Germline CDR1 reads MNHEY; CDR2 reads SVGAGI. V was trimmed by 0 bases and J by 2 bases, leaving 8 bases between them. The CDR3 contains 15 residues. The CDR3 loop reads CASSYSGVAYNEQFF. The CDR3 DNA is TGTGCCAGCAGTTACTCCGGGGTGGCCTACAATGAGCAGTTCTTC.

This sequence joins TRBV9 and TRBJ1-1; TRBD1 is a possible D gene (5 bases). The V gene lost 0 bases and the J gene lost 1 base, with 10 bases spanning the gap. The CDR3 loop spans 15 amino acids. Germline V gene data show CDR1 as SGDLS and CDR2 as YYNGEE. CDR3 nucleotides: TGTGCCAGCAGCGTAGAAGGACACCCGAACACTGAAGCTTTCTTT. Its translation: CASSVEGHPNTEAFF.

The rearrangement joins TRBV7-9 to TRBJ2-5, with TRBD2 matching 10 bases. The V segment lost 2 bases and the J segment 2 bases; nucleotides outside the gene matches: 2. The CDR3 contains 15 residues. Germline CDR1 is SEHNR and CDR2 is FQNEAQ (reference sequence). CDR3 loop: CASSLWTSGQETQYF. DNA of the CDR3: TGTGCCAGCAGCTTATGGACTAGCGGACAAGAGACCCAGTACTTC.

The V gene is TRBV10-3, the J gene TRBJ1-2; 8 nucleotides line up with TRBD1. The CDR3 runs to 15 residues. Germline values: CDR1 ENHRY, CDR2 SYGVKD. J was trimmed by 2 bases and V by 1 base; bases with no gene match: 3. The CDR3, as DNA: TGTGCCATCAGTGAGTATGGACAGGGCAACTATGGCTACACCTTC. Translation gives CAISEYGQGNYGYTF.

CDR3 sequence reads: CSTRGHEQFF. The CDR3 nucleotides read TGCAGCACCAGGGGCCATGAGCAGTTCTTC. The rearrangement joins TRBV29-1 to TRBJ2-1, with a possible D match to TRBD1 (6 bases). Germline V gene sequence: CDR1 SQVTM, CDR2 ANQGSEA. The ends were cut back, 8 bases at V and 8 bases at J, with 10 bases in the middle. CDR3 size: 10 residues.

This chain joins TRBV20-1 and TRBJ2-1; the match to TRBD2 covers 8 bases. The CDR3 is 15 amino acids. Unmatched junction bases numbered 10, after V lost 5 bases and J lost 4 bases. The germline gives CDR1 DFQATT, CDR2 SNEGSKA (reference sequence). The CDR3 loop is CSARGGRRMYNEQFF. Here the CDR3 DNA reads TGCAGTGCTCGTGGCGGGAGGAGGATGTACAATGAGCAGTTCTTC.

This chain connects TRBV5-1 to TRBJ2-3, with 9 positions matching TRBD2. With 4 bases clipped from V and 3 bases from J, the junction kept 9 bases outside the gene matches. The CDR3 has 16 amino acids. Germline V gene lookup returns CDR1 SGHRS and CDR2 YFSETQ. This chain's CDR3 is CASSPPLAGVTDTQYF. DNA for the CDR3: TGCGCCAGCAGCCCGCCGTTAGCGGGGGTAACAGATACGCAGTATTTT.

The rearrangement links TRBV7-9 to TRBJ2-4, with TRBD1 matching 7 bases. Germline values: CDR1 SEHNR, CDR2 FQNEAQ (reference sequence). With V trimmed by 1 base and J by 2 bases, 5 bases remained unmatched. The CDR3 has 16 amino acids. This CDR3 is CASSLGQGAPKNIQYF. The CDR3, as DNA: TGTGCCAGCAGCTTAGGACAGGGCGCCCCCAAAAACATTCAGTACTTC.

This clone showed up just a few times. The V and J genes are TRBV4-2 and TRBJ2-1; 7 bases line up with TRBD2. The V and J ends lost 4 bases and 1 base, in that order; junction bases with no gene match: 7. Per the germline V gene, CDR1 is LGHNA and CDR2 is YNFKEQ. The CDR3 is made up of 16 amino acids. The CDR3 bases are TGTGCCAGCAGCCCTACCCCGCGGGGGTCCTACAATGAGCAGTTCTTC. This gives the protein CASSPTPRGSYNEQFF.